What follows are 25 T cell receptor beta chains derived from one specimen sequenced in a study of blood T cell repertoires in COVID-19. The data were produced by immunoSEQ multiplex PCR, yet TCRdb's version contains in-frame clones alone and is incomplete. The top ten hold around 0.9% of the sample, which has approximately 500,000 clones, approximately 89% seen once. The sample was peripheral blood. The receptors were sampled from a young man with COVID-19, enrolled during active disease.

The V call is TRBV7-2, the J call TRBJ2-5, with D maybe TRBD2 (5 bases). Trimming stripped 1 base from V and 3 bases from J, with 6 bases between. The CDR3 extends over 13 amino acids. Per germline, CDR1 SGHTA and CDR2 FQGNSA. CDR3 DNA: TGTGCCAGCAGCTTAGGAGCGGAAGAGACCCAGTACTTC. Translation: CASSLGAEETQYF.

V gene TRBV7-9 combines with J gene TRBJ2-7; 10 nucleotides agree with TRBD1. Per the germline V gene, CDR1 is SEHNR and CDR2 is FQNEAQ (reference sequence). The CDR3 spans 15 residues. J was trimmed by 0 bases and V by 3 bases; bases with no gene match: 2. Here the CDR3 reads CASSLGQGFSYEQYF. The CDR3 bases are TGTGCCAGCAGCTTGGGACAGGGGTTCTCCTACGAGCAGTACTTC. Full variable domain (rest looked up from reference TRBV7-9 and TRBJ2-7): DTGVSQNPRHKITKRGQNVTFRCDPISEHNRLYWYRQTLGQGPEFLTYFQNEAQLEKSRLLSDRFSAERPKGSFSTLEIQRTEQGDSAMYLCASSLGQGFSYEQYFGPGTRLTVT.

V gene TRBV5-1 combines with J gene TRBJ2-7; 7 nucleotides match TRBD1. Germline V gene data show CDR1 as SGHRS and CDR2 as YFSETQ. There are 13 residues in the CDR3. Germline trimming cut 4 bases from V and 5 bases from J; bases unmatched to any gene: 6. This chain's CDR3 is CASSLTGFNEQYF. CDR3 nucleotide sequence: TGCGCCAGCAGCCTGACAGGGTTTAACGAGCAGTACTTC. Filled out from reference TRBV5-1 and TRBJ2-7, the complete variable domain reads KAGVTQTPRYLIKTRGQQVTLSCSPISGHRSVSWYQQTPGQGLQFLFEYFSETQRNKGNFPGRFSGRQFSNSRSEMNVSTLELGDSALYLCASSLTGFNEQYFGPGTRLTVT.

V gene TRBV23-1 combines with J gene TRBJ1-5; D perhaps matches TRBD1 (5 bases). TRBV23-1 is placed among ORFs of uncertain function. The CDR3 has 16 amino acids. The V and J ends lost 6 bases and 2 bases respectively, with 17 bases between them. The CDR3, as DNA: TGCGCCAGCAGGACATTCCTGGGGGGGTGCAATCAGCCCCAGCATTTT. Its protein is CASRTFLGGCNQPQHF.

V is TRBV5-8 and J is TRBJ2-4, with 7 nucleotides matching TRBD2. CDR1 and CDR2 from the germline V gene are SGHTS and YDEGEE. V dropped 1 base and J dropped 8; count of bases not matched to a gene: 15. The CDR3 is 17 residues long. The CDR3 DNA is TGTGCCAGCAGCTTGCCCCGGTTTAAAGCAGGGAGGGACATTCAGTACTTC. Amino acids: CASSLPRFKAGRDIQYF.

The rearrangement links TRBV5-1 to TRBJ2-7, with D maybe TRBD1 (5 bases). The CDR3 loop spans 13 amino acids. Trimming stripped 3 bases from V and 0 bases from J, with 7 bases between. CDR1 and CDR2 (germline): SGHRS, YFSETQ. DNA for the CDR3: TGCGCCAGCAGCTCGACAGTCTCCTACGAGCAGTACTTC. Translated: CASSSTVSYEQYF.

This chain joins TRBV5-1 and TRBJ2-5, with 12 bases fitting TRBD2. The CDR3 runs to 17 residues. The V and J ends lost 1 base and 5 bases, in that order; junction bases with no gene match: 9. Germline V gene lookup returns CDR1 SGHRS and CDR2 YFSETQ. In DNA, the CDR3 is TGCGCCAGCAGCTTGCTAGCGGGAGGGCCGTTGGTGGAGACCCAGTACTTC. This codes for CASSLLAGGPLVETQYF.

This chain connects TRBV5-6 to TRBJ1-2, with D unclear. The length of the CDR3 is 13 residues. Germline V gives CDR1 SGHDT, CDR2 YYEEEE. V shed 4 bases and J shed 7 bases, with 14 bases lying between them. CDR3 nucleotides: TGTGCCAGCAGCCGTGGCCCGGCGGGTGGCTACACCTTC. This gives the protein CASSRGPAGGYTF.

Only a few counts were recorded for this clone. The chain carries TRBV6-6 and TRBJ1-2; tentative D call: TRBD1 (5 bases). Per germline, CDR1 MNHNY and CDR2 SVGAGI (reference sequence). This CDR3 comprises 13 residues. V dropped 5 bases and J dropped 4 bases, with 11 bases sitting between them. The CDR3 nucleotides are TGTGCCAGCAGTGGGGGACTGACCTATGGCTACACCTTC. It specifies CASSGGLTYGYTF.

This chain uses TRBV3-1 (or the pseudogene TRBV3-2) with TRBJ1-4; maybe TRBD1 (5 bases). CDR3 length: 15 residues. Germline V CDR1 and CDR2: LGHDT, YNNKEL (reference sequence). Trimming took off 4 bases at V and 7 bases at J, with 16 bases between the two ends. CDR3 nucleotide sequence: TGTGCCAGCAGCCTCAGCGCAGGGAAGGGTGAAAAACTGTTTTTT. As protein: CASSLSAGKGEKLFF.

This chain joins TRBV18 and TRBJ2-2, with D maybe TRBD1 (6 bases). The germline gives CDR1 KGHSH, CDR2 LQKENI. CDR3 size: 16 residues. The germline V and J ends were trimmed by 6 bases and 5 bases, with 19 bases remaining between them. The CDR3 sequence is CASSRDRTDGTGELFF. The CDR3 DNA reads as TGTGCCAGCTCCCGAGACAGGACGGATGGGACCGGGGAGCTGTTTTTT.

The genes are TRBV2 and TRBJ2-1, with 11 bases lining up with TRBD2. The V gene end was trimmed by 5 bases and the J gene end by 7 bases; junction bases not matched to a gene: 16. The CDR3 has 18 amino acids. CDR1 is SNHLY and CDR2 is FYNNEI in the germline V gene. The CDR3 DNA reads as TGTGCCAGCAGTTCCGAGACTAGCGGGATTCGGCCTAAGAATGAGCAGTTCTTC. This gives the protein CASSSETSGIRPKNEQFF.

CDR3 region: CASSKREYYEQYF. The CDR3 coding sequence is TGTGCCAGCTCGAAGCGGGAGTACTACGAGCAGTACTTC. This chain connects TRBV18 to TRBJ2-7; 8 nucleotides align to TRBD2. The CDR3 extends over 13 amino acids. The V gene's germline CDR1 is KGHSH and CDR2 LQKENI. Trimming cost V 6 bases and J 3 bases; bases outside gene matches: 4.

The chain carries TRBV5-4 and TRBJ1-3, with D unclear. Trimming took off 1 base at V and 7 bases at J, with 12 bases between the two ends. This CDR3 has 14 amino acids. Per the germline V gene, CDR1 is SGHNT and CDR2 is YYREEE (reference sequence). The CDR3 spells CASSLSGRGNTIYF. The CDR3 DNA sequence: TGTGCCAGCAGCTTGTCAGGCCGCGGGAACACCATATATTTT.

The chain uses TRBV5-1 and TRBJ2-1; D unclear. The CDR3 is 15 amino acids. Germline V gene sequence: CDR1 SGHRS, CDR2 YFSETQ. Trimming took 1 base from V and 3 from J, leaving 11 bases between them. CDR3 sequence reads: CASSLSTPHYNEQFF. The CDR3 DNA reads TGCGCCAGCAGCTTGTCCACTCCGCACTACAATGAGCAGTTCTTC. Full variable domain (missing parts from reference TRBV5-1 and TRBJ2-1): KAGVTQTPRYLIKTRGQQVTLSCSPISGHRSVSWYQQTPGQGLQFLFEYFSETQRNKGNFPGRFSGRQFSNSRSEMNVSTLELGDSALYLCASSLSTPHYNEQFFGPGTRLTVL.

The chain combines TRBV3-1 (or the pseudogene TRBV3-2) with TRBJ1-1; D is uncertain. CDR3 length equals 15 residues. Germline V gene lookup returns CDR1 LGHDT and CDR2 YNNKEL (reference sequence). V was cut by 1 base and J by 5 bases, with 14 bases left in between. The CDR3 sequence: CASSQGMVWATEAFF. The CDR3 nucleotides are TGTGCCAGCAGCCAAGGGATGGTGTGGGCAACTGAAGCTTTCTTT.

On this clone: At one end the junction does not follow the germline gene, possibly because of a read error. The chain recombines TRBV4-1 with TRBJ1-5; TRBD1 might be the D (5 bases). Germline V gene sequence: CDR1 MGHRA, CDR2 YSYEKL. The length of the CDR3 is 16 residues. The CDR3 DNA follows: TGCGCCAGCAGCCAGGGCCATTGGAGGGGCAAACAGCCCCAGCATTTT. It yields the protein CASSQGHWRGKQPQHF.

This clone has just a few counts. V gene TRBV9 combines with J gene TRBJ1-5; D unresolved. This CDR3 has 16 residues. Deletions cut 0 bases from V and 2 bases from J, with 12 bases between. The germline V gene encodes CDR1 SGDLS and CDR2 YYNGEE. CDR3 region: CASSVDGRLGNQPQHF. In DNA form, the CDR3 reads TGTGCCAGCAGCGTAGACGGGAGACTCGGCAATCAGCCCCAGCATTTT.

The chain carries TRBV7-9 and TRBJ2-1, with D tentatively TRBD1 (6 bases). The CDR3 consists of 15 residues. Trimming shortened V by 0 bases and J by 7 bases, and 13 bases separated the two germline ends. Germline V gene sequence: CDR1 SEHNR, CDR2 FQNEAQ (reference sequence). The CDR3 nucleotides are TGTGCCAGCAGCTTAGCTTTGACAGGAATGAATGAGCAGTTCTTC. It codes for CASSLALTGMNEQFF.

The chain recombines TRBV6-4 with TRBJ2-1; 9 nucleotides match TRBD2. Germline V gene data show CDR1 as MRHNA and CDR2 as SNTAGT. The CDR3 loop spans 14 amino acids. V shed 5 bases and J 4 bases; nucleotides not matched to a gene: 3. CDR3 protein: CASSLAGSYNEQFF. The CDR3 DNA sequence: TGTGCCAGCAGTCTAGCGGGATCTTACAATGAGCAGTTCTTC.

The chain carries TRBV5-1 and TRBJ1-1; 9 bases map to TRBD1. With 0 bases clipped from V and 5 bases from J, the junction kept 11 bases outside the gene matches. Germline CDR1 is SGHRS and CDR2 is YFSETQ. CDR3 length equals 17 residues. The CDR3 reads CASSLDWGQGRMTEAFF. The CDR3 region has the DNA TGCGCCAGCAGCTTGGATTGGGGACAGGGACGAATGACTGAAGCTTTCTTT.

The rearrangement uses TRBV18 and TRBJ2-1; TRBD2 matches at 7 bases. Germline lookup yields CDR1 KGHSH and CDR2 LQKENI. CDR3 length equals 15 residues. V dropped 3 bases and J dropped 4; count of bases not matched to a gene: 6. DNA for the CDR3: TGTGCCAGCTCACCGAGGACTAGTTCTTACAATGAGCAGTTCTTC. It encodes CASSPRTSSYNEQFF.

This clone turned up a few times. The V gene is TRBV4-1, the J gene TRBJ1-6; D is possibly TRBD1 (6 bases). Germline values: CDR1 MGHRA, CDR2 YSYEKL. The CDR3 runs 16 residues. V lost 1 base and J 4 bases, leaving 11 bases between the germline ends. The chain's CDR3 is CASSQVDRIYNSPLHF. The CDR3 coding sequence is TGCGCCAGCAGCCAAGTGGACAGAATTTATAATTCACCCCTCCACTTT.

This clone was counted once. The rearrangement uses TRBV6-5 and TRBJ2-3; TRBD2 matches at 10 bases. After removal of 7 bases from V and 3 bases from J, the junction contained 4 bases not matched to a gene. Germline lookup yields CDR1 MNHEY and CDR2 SVGAGI. This CDR3 region has 14 residues. Here the CDR3 DNA reads TGTGCCAGCACGTGGACTAGCGGAACAGATACGCAGTATTTT. This encodes CASTWTSGTDTQYF.

The CDR3, as DNA: TGCGCCAGCAGCTTTCGACAGGGCGAGATAGCTGAAGCTTTCTTT. Its protein product is CASSFRQGEIAEAFF. The chain combines TRBV4-1 with TRBJ1-1; 7 nucleotides match TRBD1. This CDR3 is built from 15 residues. Germline loops: CDR1 MGHRA, CDR2 YSYEKL. Unmatched junction bases numbered 12, after V lost 5 bases and J lost 6 bases.